The clone carrying this T cell receptor (beta chain) was counted once. Other DNA variants within this sample encode the same CDR3. The sample originates from a study of blood T cell repertoires in COVID-19. Here immunoSEQ multiplex PCR was the method, and the copy in TCRdb shows in-frame clones only, minus some. Of some 250,000 clones listed, about 86% are singletons. In germline, CDR1 is LNHDA, CDR2 SQIVND (reference sequence). V lost 4 bases to trimming and J lost 2 bases; unmatched junction nucleotides: 5. The CDR3 totals 15 residues. The receptor comes from a woman under 40 with COVID-19, enrolled during active disease. The material sequenced was peripheral blood. This chain joins TRBV19 and TRBJ1-5; TRBD1 matches 7 bases. CDR3 nucleotides: TGTGCCAGTAGTACTTACAGGGGCGGCAATCAGCCCCAGCATTTT. This gives the protein CASSTYRGGNQPQHF.